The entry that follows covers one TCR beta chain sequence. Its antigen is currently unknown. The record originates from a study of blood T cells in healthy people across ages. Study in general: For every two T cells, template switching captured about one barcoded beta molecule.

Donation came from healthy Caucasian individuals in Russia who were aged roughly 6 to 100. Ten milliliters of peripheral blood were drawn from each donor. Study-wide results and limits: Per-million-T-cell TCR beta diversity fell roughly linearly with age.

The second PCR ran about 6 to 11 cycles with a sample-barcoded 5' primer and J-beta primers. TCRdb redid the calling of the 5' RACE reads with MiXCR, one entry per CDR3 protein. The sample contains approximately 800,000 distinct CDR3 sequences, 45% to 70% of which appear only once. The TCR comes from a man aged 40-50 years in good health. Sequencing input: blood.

DNA for the CDR3: TGCGCCAGCGGCTGGAGCCGGGGCAACGGTGAGCCCCAGCATTTT. Protein sequence: CASGWSRGNGEPQHF. The rearrangement links TRBV5-1 to TRBJ1-5; perhaps TRBD1 as D (5 bases). The CDR3 is made up of 15 amino acids. V dropped 7 bases and J dropped 8 bases, with 22 bases sitting between them. The germline V gene has CDR1 SGHRS and CDR2 YFSETQ.